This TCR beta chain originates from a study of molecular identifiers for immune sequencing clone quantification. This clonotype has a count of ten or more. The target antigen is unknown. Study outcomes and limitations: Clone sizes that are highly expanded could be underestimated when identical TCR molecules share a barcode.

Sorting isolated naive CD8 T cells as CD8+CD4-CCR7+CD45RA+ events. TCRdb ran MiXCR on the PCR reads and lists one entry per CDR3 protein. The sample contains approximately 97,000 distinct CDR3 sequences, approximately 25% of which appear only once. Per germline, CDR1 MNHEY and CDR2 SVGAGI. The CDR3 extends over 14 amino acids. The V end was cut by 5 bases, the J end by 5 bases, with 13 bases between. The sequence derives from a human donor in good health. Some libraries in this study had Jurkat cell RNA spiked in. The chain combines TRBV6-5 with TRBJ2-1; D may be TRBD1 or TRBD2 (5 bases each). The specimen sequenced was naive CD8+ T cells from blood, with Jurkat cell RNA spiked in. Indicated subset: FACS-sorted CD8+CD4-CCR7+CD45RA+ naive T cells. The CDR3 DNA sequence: TGTGCCAGCAGTACAGAAGGGGAGAACAATGAGCAGTTCTTC. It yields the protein CASSTEGENNEQFF.